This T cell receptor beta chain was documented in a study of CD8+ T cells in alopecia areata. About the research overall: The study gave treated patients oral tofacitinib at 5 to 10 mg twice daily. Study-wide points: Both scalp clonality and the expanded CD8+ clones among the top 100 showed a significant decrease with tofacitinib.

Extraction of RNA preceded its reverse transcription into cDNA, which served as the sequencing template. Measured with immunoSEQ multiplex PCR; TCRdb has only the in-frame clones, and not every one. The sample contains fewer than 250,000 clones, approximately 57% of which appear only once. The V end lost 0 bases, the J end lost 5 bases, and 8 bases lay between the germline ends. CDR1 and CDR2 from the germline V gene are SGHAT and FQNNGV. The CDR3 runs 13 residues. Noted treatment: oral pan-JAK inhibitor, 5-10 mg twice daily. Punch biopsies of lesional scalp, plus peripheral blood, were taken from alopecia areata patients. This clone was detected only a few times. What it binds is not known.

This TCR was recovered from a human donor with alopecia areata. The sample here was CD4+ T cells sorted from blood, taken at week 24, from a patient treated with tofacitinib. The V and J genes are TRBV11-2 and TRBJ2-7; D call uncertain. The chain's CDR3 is CASSLEQTNEQYF. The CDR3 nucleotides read TGTGCCAGCAGCTTAGAGCAAACCAACGAGCAGTACTTC.